One T cell receptor beta chain is described in this entry. The antigen is undetermined. The CDR3 sequence is 13 residues long. V was clipped by 1 base and J by 7 bases, with 8 bases between them. Germline CDR1 and CDR2: LGHNT and FRNRAP. Assay: immunoSEQ multiplex PCR; the TCRdb copy retains only in-frame clones and omits some. The sample lists roughly 93,000 clones, about four fifths occurring once. This specimen comes from a study of OX40 agonist ivuxolimab in advanced cancers. Turning to the study itself: Participants, approximately 81% male, averaged about 59 years of age, ranging from roughly 23 to 80.

Overall study results and limits: Dosing at 0.1 to 3.0 mg/kg was accompanied by clonal expansion of CD4+ and CD8+ blood T cells by week 6.

The chain employs TRBV12-5 and TRBJ1-5, with D hard to call. This TCR was recovered from an adult with an advanced solid tumor such as melanoma, head and neck, liver or kidney cancer. Sequenced here: CD4+ or CD8+ T cells sorted from blood, sampled in a trial of the OX40 agonist ivuxolimab. The CDR3 DNA reads as TGTGCTAGTGGTTTGGGGGTAGGGCAGCCCCAGCATTTT. This sequence encodes CASGLGVGQPQHF.